One and the same sample provided the 10 T cell receptor beta chains below, sequenced in a study of shared clonotypes between healthy human individuals. The table came from immunoSEQ multiplex PCR; TCRdb's copy has only in-frame clones and leaves some out. The sample holds approximately 2.3 million clones; 85% to 95% are singletons and the top ten take roughly 0.36%. Sequenced material: naive CD4+ T cells from PBMCs. The subset is: CD45RA+ positively selected. The receptor source for this set is a man younger than 35 in good health. Some clones in this sample may be carry-over from other donors' samples.

The gene calls are TRBV18 and TRBJ2-1; D may be TRBD1 (5 bases). CDR1 KGHSH and CDR2 LQKENI come from the germline V gene. V shed 2 bases and J shed 9 bases, with 20 bases lying between them. The CDR3 length is 16 residues. CDR3 sequence reads: CASSPARGRFEAEQFF. The CDR3 coding sequence is TGTGCCAGCTCACCAGCTAGGGGCAGGTTCGAGGCTGAGCAGTTCTTC.

V is TRBV28 and J is TRBJ2-3, with no clear D. V lost 4 bases and J lost 0, with 14 bases in between. Germline values: CDR1 MDHEN, CDR2 SYDVKM. The CDR3 spans 16 residues. Here the CDR3 reads CASSSSQITSTDTQYF. CDR3 in DNA: TGTGCCAGCAGTTCTTCACAGATAACTAGCACAGATACGCAGTATTTT.

The J gene is TRBJ1-2, the V gene TRBV29-1; 11 bases are shared with TRBD1. The CDR3 covers 15 residues. CDR1 is SQVTM and CDR2 is ANQGSEA in the germline V gene. Trimming took 6 bases from V and 2 from J; bases not matched to a gene: 8. The CDR3 is CSVSAGTGGNYGYTF. The CDR3 DNA follows: TGCAGCGTCTCTGCCGGGACAGGGGGGAACTATGGCTACACCTTC.

Regarding this clone: This CDR3 is also generated by other DNA sequences in the sample. The chain carries TRBV6-1 and TRBJ1-3; D ambiguous. Germline V gene lookup returns CDR1 MNHNS and CDR2 SASEGT. The CDR3 has 12 amino acids. Trimming left V 6 bases short and J 1 base short, with 4 bases between. CDR3 sequence: CASRASGNTIYF. Here the CDR3 DNA reads TGTGCCAGCAGAGCATCTGGAAACACCATATATTTT.

CDR3 nucleotides: TGTGCCAGCTCGACTAGCGGGAACTACGAGCAGTACTTC. Protein sequence: CASSTSGNYEQYF. This chain joins TRBV6-1 and TRBJ2-7, with TRBD2 matching 11 bases. The CDR3 extends over 13 amino acids. Germline CDR1 MNHNS, CDR2 SASEGT. J lost 3 bases, V lost 8 bases, and 3 bases had no gene match.

The chain employs TRBV9 and TRBJ2-3; 10 bases align to TRBD2. The CDR3 is 18 amino acids. The V gene's germline CDR1 is SGDLS and CDR2 YYNGEE. V was clipped by 1 base and J by 0 bases; unmatched bases: 8. In DNA form, the CDR3 reads TGTGCCAGCAGCGTACATCCTAGCGGGAGAACTAGCACAGATACGCAGTATTTT. This codes for CASSVHPSGRTSTDTQYF.

The chain carries TRBV28 and TRBJ2-1, with TRBD2 matching over 11 bases. Germline CDR1 is MDHEN and CDR2 is SYDVKM. The V and J ends lost 2 bases and 10 bases, in that order; junction bases with no gene match: 4. The CDR3 consists of 14 residues. CDR3: CASSLELAGDEQFF. CDR3 DNA sequence: TGTGCCAGCAGTTTAGAACTAGCGGGAGACGAGCAGTTCTTC.

The genes are TRBV6-1 and TRBJ1-5; D remains ambiguous. The V gene's germline CDR1 is MNHNS and CDR2 SASEGT. The ends were cut back, 1 base at V and 4 bases at J, with 14 bases in the middle. The CDR3 runs to 16 residues. CDR3 in amino acids: CASSEDSSPRNQPQHF. The DNA for the CDR3 is TGTGCCAGCAGTGAAGATTCGTCGCCAAGAAATCAGCCCCAGCATTTT.

The chain has TRBV6-5 and TRBJ1-2, with D hard to call. There are 12 residues in the CDR3. V gave up 7 bases and J gave up 8 bases, with 14 bases separating them. Germline lookup yields CDR1 MNHEY and CDR2 SVGAGI. The CDR3: CASTAAGLGYTF. CDR3 bases: TGTGCCAGCACCGCCGCCGGTTTAGGCTACACCTTC.

The V call is TRBV25-1, the J call TRBJ2-1; 7 bases map to TRBD2. CDR3 length equals 14 residues. The ends lost 6 bases at V and 6 bases at J; junction bases unmatched: 8. CDR1 is MGHDK and CDR2 is SYGVNS in the germline V gene. CDR3 sequence reads: CASRDGGRGNEQFF. The CDR3 DNA sequence: TGTGCCAGCAGAGACGGGGGGAGGGGCAATGAGCAGTTCTTC.